The T cell receptor beta chain described here comes from a study of shared T cell receptors in the human thymus. Clones were sequenced by immunoSEQ multiplex PCR, and TCRdb holds only the in-frame ones, with some missing. This table holds about 660,000 clones, approximately 89% found once. In germline, CDR1 is SGHNT, CDR2 YYREEE (reference sequence). V lost 2 bases and J lost 5, with 19 bases in between. The CDR3 has 16 residues. The same sample was also used in a study of human thymus T cells. That publication notes: Having corrective surgery for congenital heart defects, healthy Finnish infants were the ones who donated. Thymic material originated from resections removed in the course of corrective heart surgery. An apparent bias in V and J gene usage was seen in thymic and blood repertoires. Related research found strongly overlapping thymic repertoires in unrelated individuals.

The rearrangement uses TRBV5-4 and TRBJ1-1; D not certain. Sequenced input: thymocytes. The sequence was collected from a boy under two years old with a congenital heart defect. The chain's CDR3 is CASSFTVEVLSTEAFF. DNA of the CDR3: TGTGCCAGCAGCTTCACGGTGGAGGTTTTGTCTACTGAAGCTTTCTTT. Full variable domain (rest looked up from reference TRBV5-4 and TRBJ1-1): ETGVTQSPTHLIKTRGQQVTLRCSSQSGHNTVSWYQQALGQGPQFIFQYYREEENGRGNFPPRFSGLQFPNYSSELNVNALELDDSALYLCASSFTVEVLSTEAFFGQGTRLTVV.